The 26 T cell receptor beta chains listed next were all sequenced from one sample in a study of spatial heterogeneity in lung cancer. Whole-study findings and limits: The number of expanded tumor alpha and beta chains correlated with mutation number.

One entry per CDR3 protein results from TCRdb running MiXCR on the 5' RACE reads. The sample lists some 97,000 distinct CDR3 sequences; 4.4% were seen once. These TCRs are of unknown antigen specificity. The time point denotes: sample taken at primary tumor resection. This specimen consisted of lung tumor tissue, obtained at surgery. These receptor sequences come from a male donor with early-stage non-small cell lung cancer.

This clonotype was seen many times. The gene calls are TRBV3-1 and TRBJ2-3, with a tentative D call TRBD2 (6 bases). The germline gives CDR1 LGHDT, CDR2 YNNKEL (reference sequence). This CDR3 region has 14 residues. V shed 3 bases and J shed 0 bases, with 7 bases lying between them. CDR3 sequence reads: CASSQAGSTDTQYF. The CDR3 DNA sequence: TGTGCCAGCAGCCAGGCGGGGAGCACAGATACGCAGTATTTT.

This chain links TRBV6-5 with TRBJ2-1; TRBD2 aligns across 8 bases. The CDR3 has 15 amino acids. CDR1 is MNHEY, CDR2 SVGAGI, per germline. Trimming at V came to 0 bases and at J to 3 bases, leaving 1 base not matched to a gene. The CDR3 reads CASSYSLADYNEQFF. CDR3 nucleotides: TGTGCCAGCAGTTACTCACTAGCGGACTACAATGAGCAGTTCTTC.

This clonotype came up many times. The CDR3 here is CASRAGKYNEQFF. CDR3 sequence (DNA): TGTGCCAGCAGGGCCGGGAAGTACAATGAGCAGTTCTTC. The chain has TRBV6-5 and TRBJ2-1; D might be TRBD2 (5 bases). V shed 6 bases and J shed 4 bases, with 10 bases lying between them. This CDR3 has 13 residues. CDR1 and CDR2 (germline): MNHEY, SVGAGI.

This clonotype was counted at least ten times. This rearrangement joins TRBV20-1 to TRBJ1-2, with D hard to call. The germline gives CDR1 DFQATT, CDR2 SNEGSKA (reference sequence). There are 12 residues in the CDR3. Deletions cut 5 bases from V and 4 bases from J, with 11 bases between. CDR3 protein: CSAPQDFYGYTF. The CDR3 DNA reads TGCAGTGCTCCACAAGATTTCTATGGCTACACCTTC.

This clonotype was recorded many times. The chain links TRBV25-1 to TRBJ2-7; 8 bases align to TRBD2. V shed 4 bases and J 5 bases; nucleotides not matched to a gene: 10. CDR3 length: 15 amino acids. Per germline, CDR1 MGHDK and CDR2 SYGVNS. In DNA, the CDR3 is TGTGCCAGCAGTGTCGCGGGACTAGTAATGCACGAGCAGTACTTC. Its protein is CASSVAGLVMHEQYF.

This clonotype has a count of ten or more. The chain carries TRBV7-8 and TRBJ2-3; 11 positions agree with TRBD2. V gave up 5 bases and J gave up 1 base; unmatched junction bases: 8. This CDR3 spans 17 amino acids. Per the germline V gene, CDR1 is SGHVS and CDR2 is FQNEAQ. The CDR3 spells CASSPTTSGTGTDTQYF. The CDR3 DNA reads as TGTGCCAGCAGCCCGACGACTAGCGGGACGGGCACAGATACGCAGTATTTT. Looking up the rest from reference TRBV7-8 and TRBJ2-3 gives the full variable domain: GAGVSQSPRYKVAKRGQDVALRCDPISGHVSLFWYQQALGQGPEFLTYFQNEAQLDKSGLPSDRFFAERPEGSVSTLKIQRTQQEDSAVYLCASSPTTSGTGTDTQYFGPGTRLTVL.

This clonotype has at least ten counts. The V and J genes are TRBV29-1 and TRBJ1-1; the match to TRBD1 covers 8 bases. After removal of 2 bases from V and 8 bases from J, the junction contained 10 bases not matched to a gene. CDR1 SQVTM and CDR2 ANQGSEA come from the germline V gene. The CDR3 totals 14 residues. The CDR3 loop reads CSVEWSTGTGEAFF. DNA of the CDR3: TGCAGCGTTGAATGGAGTACCGGGACAGGAGAAGCTTTCTTT.

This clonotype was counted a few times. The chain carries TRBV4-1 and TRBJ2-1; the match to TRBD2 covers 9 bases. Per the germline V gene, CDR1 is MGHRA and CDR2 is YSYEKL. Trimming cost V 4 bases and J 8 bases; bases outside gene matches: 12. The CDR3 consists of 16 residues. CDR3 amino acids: CASSPPGLARGDEQFF. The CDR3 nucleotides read TGCGCCAGCAGCCCTCCGGGACTAGCTCGTGGGGATGAGCAGTTCTTC.

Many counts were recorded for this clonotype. CDR3 sequence reads: CASSPVLSANSPLHF. The CDR3 region has the DNA TGCGCCAGCAGCCCCGTACTTTCGGCAAATTCACCCCTCCACTTT. The chain joins TRBV4-1 to TRBJ1-6; D remains ambiguous. V was cut by 4 bases and J by 7 bases, with 14 bases left in between. Germline values: CDR1 MGHRA, CDR2 YSYEKL. The CDR3 covers 15 residues.

The CDR3 sequence is CASRGRQGSNQPQHF. CDR3 DNA: TGCGCCAGCAGGGGACGACAGGGGAGCAATCAGCCCCAGCATTTT. J is TRBJ1-5 and V is TRBV4-1, with 8 bases that match TRBD1. Germline CDR1 MGHRA, CDR2 YSYEKL. J was trimmed by 1 base and V by 6 bases; bases with no gene match: 5. This CDR3 has 15 amino acids.

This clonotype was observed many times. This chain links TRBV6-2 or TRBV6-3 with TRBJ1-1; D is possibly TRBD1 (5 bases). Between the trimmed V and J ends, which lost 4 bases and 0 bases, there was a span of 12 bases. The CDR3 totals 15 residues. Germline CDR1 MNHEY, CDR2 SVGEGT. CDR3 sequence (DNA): TGTGCCAGCAGTTTCGTCCCGGACATGAACACTGAAGCTTTCTTT. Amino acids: CASSFVPDMNTEAFF.

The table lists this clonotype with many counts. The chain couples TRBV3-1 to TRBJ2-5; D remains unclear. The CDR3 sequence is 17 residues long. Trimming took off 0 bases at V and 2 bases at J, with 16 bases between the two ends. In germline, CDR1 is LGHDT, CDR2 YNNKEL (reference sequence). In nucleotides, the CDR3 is TGTGCCAGCAGCCAAGAGTATGTCGCCGTCCGTCAAGAGACCCAGTACTTC. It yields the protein CASSQEYVAVRQETQYF.

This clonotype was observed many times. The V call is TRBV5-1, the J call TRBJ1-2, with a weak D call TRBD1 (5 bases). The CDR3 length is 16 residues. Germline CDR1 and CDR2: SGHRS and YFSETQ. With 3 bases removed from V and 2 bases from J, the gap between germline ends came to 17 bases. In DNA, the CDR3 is TGCGCCAGCAGCTCGGAGTCCCGGGACGGAAACTATGGCTACACCTTC. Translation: CASSSESRDGNYGYTF.

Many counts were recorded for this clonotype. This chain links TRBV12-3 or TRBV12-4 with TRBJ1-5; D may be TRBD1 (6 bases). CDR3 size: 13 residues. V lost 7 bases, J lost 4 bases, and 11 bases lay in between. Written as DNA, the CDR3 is TGTGCCAGCACCCCAGGACAGAATCAGCCCCAGCATTTT. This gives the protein CASTPGQNQPQHF.

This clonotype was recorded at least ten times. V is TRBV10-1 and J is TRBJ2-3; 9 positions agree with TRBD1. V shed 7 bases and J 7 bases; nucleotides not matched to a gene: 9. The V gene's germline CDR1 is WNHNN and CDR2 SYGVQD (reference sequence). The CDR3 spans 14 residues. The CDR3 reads CASNRDREANTQYF. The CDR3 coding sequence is TGCGCCAGCAACCGGGACAGGGAAGCGAATACGCAGTATTTT.

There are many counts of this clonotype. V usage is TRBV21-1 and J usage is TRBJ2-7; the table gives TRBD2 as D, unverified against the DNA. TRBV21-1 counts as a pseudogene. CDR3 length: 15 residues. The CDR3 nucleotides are TGTGCCAGCAGACAAGCAGGGCAGTGTCTCTACGAGCAGTACTTC. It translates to CASRQAGQCLYEQYF.

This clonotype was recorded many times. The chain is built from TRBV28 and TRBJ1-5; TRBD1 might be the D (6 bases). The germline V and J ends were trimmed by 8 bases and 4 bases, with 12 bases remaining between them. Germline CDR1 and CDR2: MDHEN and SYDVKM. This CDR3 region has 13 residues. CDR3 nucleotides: TGTGCCAGCGCCAGGGGACAAAATCAGCCCCAGCATTTT. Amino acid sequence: CASARGQNQPQHF.

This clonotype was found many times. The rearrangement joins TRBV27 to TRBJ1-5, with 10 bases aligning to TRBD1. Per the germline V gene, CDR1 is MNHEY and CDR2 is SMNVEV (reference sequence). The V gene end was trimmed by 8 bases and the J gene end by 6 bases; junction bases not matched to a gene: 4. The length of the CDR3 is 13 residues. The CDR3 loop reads CASGTGELQPQHF. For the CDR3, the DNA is TGTGCCAGCGGGACAGGGGAGCTTCAGCCCCAGCATTTT.

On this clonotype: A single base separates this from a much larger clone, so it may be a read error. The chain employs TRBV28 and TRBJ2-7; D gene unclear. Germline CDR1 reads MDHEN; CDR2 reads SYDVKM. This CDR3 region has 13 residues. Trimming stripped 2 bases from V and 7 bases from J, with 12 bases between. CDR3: CASSLPPSKEQYF. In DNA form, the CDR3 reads TGTGCCAGCAGTTTACCCCCCTCGAAGGAGCAGTACTTC.

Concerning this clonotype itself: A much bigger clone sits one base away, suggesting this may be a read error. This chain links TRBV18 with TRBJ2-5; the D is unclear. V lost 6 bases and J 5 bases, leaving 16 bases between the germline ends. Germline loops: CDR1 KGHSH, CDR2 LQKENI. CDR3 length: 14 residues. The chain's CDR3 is CASSLSPRVETQYF. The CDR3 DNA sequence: TGTGCCAGCTCCCTATCCCCCCGGGTGGAGACCCAGTACTTC.

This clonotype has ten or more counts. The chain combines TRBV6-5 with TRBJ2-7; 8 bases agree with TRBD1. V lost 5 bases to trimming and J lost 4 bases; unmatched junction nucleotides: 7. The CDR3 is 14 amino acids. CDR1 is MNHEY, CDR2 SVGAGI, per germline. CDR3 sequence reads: CASSTRDRIYEQYF. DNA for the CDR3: TGTGCCAGCAGTACCCGGGACAGGATTTACGAGCAGTACTTC.

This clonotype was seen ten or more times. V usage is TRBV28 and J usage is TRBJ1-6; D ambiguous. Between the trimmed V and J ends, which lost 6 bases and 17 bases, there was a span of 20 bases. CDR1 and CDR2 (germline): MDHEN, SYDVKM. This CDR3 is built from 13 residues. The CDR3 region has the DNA TGTGCCAGCAGATCTACCGGGCGGTTGGTCTTCCACTTT. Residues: CASRSTGRLVFHF. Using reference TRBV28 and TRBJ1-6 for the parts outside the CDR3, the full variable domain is DVKVTQSSRYLVKRTGEKVFLECVQDMDHENMFWYRQDPGLGLRLIYFSYDVKMKEKGDIPEGYSVSREKKERFSLILESASTNQTSMYLCASRSTGRLVFHFGNGTRLTVT.

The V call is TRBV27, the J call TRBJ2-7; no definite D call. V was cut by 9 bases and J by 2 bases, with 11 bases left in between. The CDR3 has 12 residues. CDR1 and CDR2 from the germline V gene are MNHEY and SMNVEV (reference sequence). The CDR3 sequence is CASFGAAYEQYF. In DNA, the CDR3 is TGTGCCAGTTTCGGCGCGGCCTACGAGCAGTACTTC.

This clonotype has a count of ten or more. In DNA, the CDR3 is TGTGCCAGCAGCTTGCAACTAGCGGGATACAATGAGCAGTTCTTC. Its protein product is CASSLQLAGYNEQFF. This rearrangement joins TRBV5-4 to TRBJ2-1, with 10 bases matching TRBD2. V dropped 1 base and J dropped 4; count of bases not matched to a gene: 2. The CDR3 sequence is 15 residues long. Per the germline V gene, CDR1 is SGHNT and CDR2 is YYREEE (reference sequence).

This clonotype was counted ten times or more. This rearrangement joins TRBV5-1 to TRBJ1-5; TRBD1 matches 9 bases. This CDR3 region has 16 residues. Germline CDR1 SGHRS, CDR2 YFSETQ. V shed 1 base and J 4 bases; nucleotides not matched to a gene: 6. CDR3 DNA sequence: TGCGCCAGCAGCTTGACGCCGGGACAGGGAAATCAGCCCCAGCATTTT. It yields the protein CASSLTPGQGNQPQHF. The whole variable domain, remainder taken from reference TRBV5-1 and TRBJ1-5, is KAGVTQTPRYLIKTRGQQVTLSCSPISGHRSVSWYQQTPGQGLQFLFEYFSETQRNKGNFPGRFSGRQFSNSRSEMNVSTLELGDSALYLCASSLTPGQGNQPQHFGDGTRLSIL.

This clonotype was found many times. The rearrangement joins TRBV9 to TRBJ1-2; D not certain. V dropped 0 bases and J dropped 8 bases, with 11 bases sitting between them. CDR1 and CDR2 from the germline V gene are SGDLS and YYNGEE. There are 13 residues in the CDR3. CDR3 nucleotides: TGTGCCAGCAGCGTAGGCCTGTCCGGAGGCTACACCTTC. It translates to CASSVGLSGGYTF.